This TCR beta chain was captured by sequencing in a study of blood T cell repertoires in COVID-19. Study-wide background: Acute-phase and convalescent COVID-19 samples originated in the United States, Italy and Spain. The cDNA or gDNA used as material had been derived from T cells, B-cell-depleted T cells, or PBMCs.

In the original processing: Reference gene primers were amplified, and this amplification served to estimate nucleated cell counts. The data were produced by immunoSEQ multiplex PCR, yet TCRdb's version contains in-frame clones alone and is incomplete. V, J and clone size reflect that table, while D and trimming were determined from the DNA. The data hold roughly 160,000 clones, with roughly 91% observed a single time. The receptor comes from a man between 45 and 60 years old who had recovered from COVID-19. Input material: peripheral blood.

CDR3 bases: TGTGCCACCTCACACCGGGGATCAAATCAGCCCCAGCATTTT. This encodes CATSHRGSNQPQHF. This chain links TRBV24-1 with TRBJ1-5; D uncertain. The germline CDR1 and CDR2 sequences are KGHDR and SFDVKD. The CDR3 has 14 residues. Deletions cut 9 bases from V and 4 bases from J, with 15 bases between.